This T cell receptor (beta chain) was recorded in a study of blood T cells in healthy people across ages. Overall study findings and caveats: Diversity was estimated from one million T cells, and these estimates were considered underestimates. PBMC samples, being unsorted, prevented any conclusive comparison of naive and antigen-experienced cells. Aged donors had fewer naive CD4+ cells and lower diversity than long-lived donors.

There were healthy Caucasian individuals from Russia, aged roughly 6 to 100, serving as donors. Using a J-beta primer mix together with a sample-barcoded 5' primer, a second PCR was run for roughly 6 to 12 cycles. A single record per CDR3 protein comes from TCRdb applying MiXCR to the 5' RACE reads. This sample has about 1.8 million distinct CDR3 sequences, with 49% found just once. The CDR3 is 12 residues long. Trimming pared 4 bases from V and 13 bases from J, leaving 17 bases between. CDR1 is SQVTM and CDR2 is ANQGSEA in the germline V gene. The sample holds one count of this clonotype. Its target is not known.

The sequenced sample was blood. The TCR comes from a woman between 40 and 55 years old in good health. The gene calls are TRBV29-1 and TRBJ2-1; no clear D gene. This CDR3 reads CSVGSPEETQFF. CDR3 nucleotides: TGCAGCGTTGGTTCTCCTGAAGAGACCCAGTTCTTC.